The clone carrying this TCR beta chain has just a few counts. Its antigen remains unidentified. Cultured CD4+ T-cell DNA underwent Oncomine TCR Beta short-read sequencing. Each CDR3 protein is one row after TCRdb ran MiXCR on the PCR reads. The table lists 20,000 or so distinct CDR3 sequences, roughly 45% of them singletons. Sample time point: late sampling 161 to 241 days after vaccination in three convalescent patients. Specified treatment: approximately 9-day PBMC culture with coronavirus spike peptide pools or control peptides (ViraFEST assay). The data originate from a study of vaccination and CD4 T cells after COVID-19. Study at large: Those taking part got two shots of either the BNT162b2 or the mRNA-1273 vaccine. The control cultures got either a CEFX pool, an HIV-1 Nef pool, or no peptide at all. Overall study findings and caveats: Of the reactive clones in convalescent patients, a median roughly 88% showed up only post-vaccination.

The sample was CD4+ T cells from blood, cultured in vitro, taken about 7 months after SARS-CoV-2 vaccination. The clonotype originates from a human donor who had recovered from COVID-19.

The CDR3 here is CASSLRGLTEAFF. CDR3 coding DNA: TGTGCCAGCAGCTTGAGGGGGCTCACTGAAGCTTTCTTT. The rearrangement uses TRBV28 and TRBJ1-1, with TRBD1 matching over 7 bases. Trimming cost V 6 bases and J 4 bases; bases outside gene matches: 5. The CDR3 consists of 13 residues. Germline V gives CDR1 MDHEN, CDR2 SYDVKM.